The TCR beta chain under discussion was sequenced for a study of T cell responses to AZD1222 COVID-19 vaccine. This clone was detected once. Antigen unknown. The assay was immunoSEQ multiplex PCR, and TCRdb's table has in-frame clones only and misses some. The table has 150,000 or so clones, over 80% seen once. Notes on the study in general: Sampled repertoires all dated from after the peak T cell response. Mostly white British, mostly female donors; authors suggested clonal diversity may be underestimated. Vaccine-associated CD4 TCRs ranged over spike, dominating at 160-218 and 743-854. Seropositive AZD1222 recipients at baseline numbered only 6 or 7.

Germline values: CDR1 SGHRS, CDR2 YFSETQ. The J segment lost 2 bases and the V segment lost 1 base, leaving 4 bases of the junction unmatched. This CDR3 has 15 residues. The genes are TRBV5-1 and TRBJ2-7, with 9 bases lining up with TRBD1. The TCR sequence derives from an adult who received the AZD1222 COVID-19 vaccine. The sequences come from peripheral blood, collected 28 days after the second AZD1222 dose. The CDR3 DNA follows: TGCGCCAGCAGCTTGTGGGACAGGGTTACCTACGAGCAGTACTTC. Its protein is CASSLWDRVTYEQYF.